In its sample, the clone carrying this T cell receptor (beta chain) was seen a few times. TCRdb's table, derived via immunoSEQ multiplex PCR, lists solely in-frame clones and lacks some. The sample gives around 35,000 clones, approximately 81% of which show up once; roughly 3% is in the top ten. This CDR3 contains 18 residues. Germline lookup yields CDR1 SGHDT and CDR2 YYEEEE. Deletions cut 3 bases from V and 6 bases from J, with 25 bases between. This entry belongs to a study of lymphopenia after photon versus proton radiotherapy. This chain connects TRBV5-6 to TRBJ2-1; possible D gene TRBD1, 5 bases. Sequenced material: peripheral blood, taken from a patient treated with photon-based radiotherapy. This receptor was obtained from a man over 45 with gastric cancer. CDR3 loop: CASSWWSSGHPFVNEQFF. CDR3 coding DNA: TGTGCCAGCAGCTGGTGGTCGTCAGGACACCCATTTGTCAATGAGCAGTTCTTC.